In its sample, the clone carrying this TCR beta chain was seen many times. Its antigen is currently unknown. The CDR3 extends 3 residues past the end of the read, so its final part is completed from the germline J gene. Germline trimming cut 0 bases from V and 4 bases from J; bases unmatched to any gene: 7. Germline CDR1 reads LGHNA; CDR2 reads YNFKEQ. The CDR3 spans 16 residues. This record belongs to a study of T cell clonality in common variable immunodeficiency. Overall study findings and caveats: The cause of increased CVID clonality remains unclear without subpopulation sequencing. Compared with controls, CVID subjects had fewer shared TCRbeta clones.

CVID and control samples used equivalent genomic DNA input. Generated by immunoSEQ multiplex PCR, the TCRdb table keeps only in-frame clones and is missing some. The profile covers about 43,000 clones, none occurring a single time. The chain employs TRBV4-2 and TRBJ2-7, with TRBD2 matching 9 bases. This clonotype was sampled from a person aged 18 to 75 in good health. The material sequenced was peripheral blood mononuclear cells. This CDR3 is CASSQDYGSGSYEQYF. The sequenced CDR3 bases are TGTGCCAGCAGCCAAGACTACGGTAGCGGGAGTTACGAG.